These 28 T cell receptor beta chains came from one sample sequenced in a study of T cells in Graves' hyperthyroidism and ophthalmopathy. Authors of the study amplified TCR beta CDR3 regions from RNA transcripts. Carried out on the TCR CDR3, a first-round RT-PCR used the HTBI primer set. TCRdb fed the multiplex PCR reads into MiXCR, producing one record per CDR3 protein. This sample has 400,000 to 550,000 distinct CDR3 sequences, with roughly a quarter found just once. The source material was blood. These receptors all come from a woman under 40 with Graves' ophthalmopathy.

The rearrangement links TRBV6-2 or TRBV6-3 to TRBJ1-2; D perhaps matches TRBD1 (6 bases). V was cut by 3 bases and J by 4 bases, with 12 bases left in between. Germline loops: CDR1 MNHEY, CDR2 SVGEGT. The CDR3 runs to 14 residues. In DNA, the CDR3 is TGTGCCAGCAGTTATACAGGGCAGAGCTATGGCTACACCTTC. This translates into CASSYTGQSYGYTF.

This clonotype was recorded only once. The genes are TRBV5-1 and TRBJ2-7; possibly TRBD2 for D (5 bases). The germline V gene encodes CDR1 SGHRS and CDR2 YFSETQ. The CDR3 is 15 amino acids. V was shortened by 4 bases and J by 0 bases, with 14 bases between the two germline ends. The CDR3 sequence is CASSIDPAGSYEQYF. CDR3 bases: TGCGCCAGCAGCATAGACCCCGCGGGCTCCTACGAGCAGTACTTC.

This sequence joins TRBV28 and TRBJ2-7; D is uncertain. CDR3 size: 15 residues. Germline V gives CDR1 MDHEN, CDR2 SYDVKM. V lost 3 bases and J 0 bases, leaving 12 bases between the germline ends. The CDR3 DNA reads as TGTGCCAGCAGTTTCCGACCGAAAAGCTCCTACGAGCAGTACTTC. Translation gives CASSFRPKSSYEQYF.

This clonotype was seen ten or more times. This chain uses TRBV6-1 with TRBJ1-5, with unresolved D. The CDR3 loop spans 14 amino acids. Trimming pared 1 base from V and 3 bases from J, leaving 7 bases between. The germline V gene encodes CDR1 MNHNS and CDR2 SASEGT. The CDR3 DNA sequence: TGTGCCAGCAGTGAAGGGTTTGCCAATCAGCCCCAGCATTTT. It specifies CASSEGFANQPQHF.

This clonotype was found many times. The chain couples TRBV2 to TRBJ2-7, with D unclear. Trimming cost V 3 bases and J 7 bases, with 4 bases left between them. Germline V gives CDR1 SNHLY, CDR2 FYNNEI. This CDR3 comprises 10 residues. CDR3 residues: CASSDVEQYF. The DNA of the CDR3 is TGTGCCAGCAGTGACGTAGAGCAGTACTTC. The variable domain in full, completed from reference TRBV2 and TRBJ2-7, reads EPEVTQTPSHQVTQMGQEVILRCVPISNHLYFYWYRQILGQKVEFLVSFYNNEISEKSEIFDDQFSVERPDGSNFTLKIRSTKLEDSAMYFCASSDVEQYFGPGTRLTVT.

The chain couples TRBV2 to TRBJ2-5; D is possibly TRBD2 (5 bases). The V end was cut by 8 bases, the J end by 4 bases, with 11 bases between. The CDR3 sequence is 12 residues long. The germline gives CDR1 SNHLY, CDR2 FYNNEI. DNA for the CDR3: TGTGCCAGCCTCGGGGTTTTAGAGACCCAGTACTTC. Translated: CASLGVLETQYF.

V is TRBV10-3 and J is TRBJ2-5; 12 positions match TRBD2. J gave up 5 bases and V 2 bases, and 6 bases lay outside the gene matches. The CDR3 is made up of 16 amino acids. Germline CDR1 is ENHRY and CDR2 is SYGVKD. CDR3 in amino acids: CAISEPTSGSRETQYF. The CDR3 region has the DNA TGTGCCATCAGTGAGCCGACTAGCGGGAGTAGGGAGACCCAGTACTTC.

This clonotype was seen at least ten times. This chain joins TRBV18 and TRBJ2-5; no reliable D call. The V gene lost 2 bases and the J gene lost 4 bases, with 17 bases spanning the gap. Germline CDR1 is KGHSH and CDR2 is LQKENI. This CDR3 comprises 16 residues. The CDR3 region is CASSPADIGTGETQYF. CDR3 nucleotide sequence: TGTGCCAGCTCACCAGCCGATATTGGAACGGGAGAGACCCAGTACTTC.

The rearrangement uses TRBV16 and TRBJ1-1; D remains unclear. From germline, CDR1 is KGHSY and CDR2 FQNENV. Trimming shortened V by 4 bases and J by 3 bases, and 12 bases separated the two germline ends. The CDR3 covers 14 residues. In DNA form, the CDR3 reads TGTGCCAGCAGCCCTGGAAGAACGGACACTGAAGCTTTCTTT. The encoded protein is CASSPGRTDTEAFF.

The chain recombines TRBV3-1 with TRBJ2-5; 13 bases agree with TRBD2. The CDR3 extends over 15 amino acids. In germline, CDR1 is LGHDT, CDR2 YNNKEL (reference sequence). The V gene end was trimmed by 4 bases and the J gene end by 3 bases; junction bases not matched to a gene: 2. Here the CDR3 DNA reads TGTGCCAGCAGCCTCGGGACTAGCGGGAAAGAGACCCAGTACTTC. Its protein is CASSLGTSGKETQYF.

Turning to this clonotype: With a much larger clone just one base away, this may be a read error. The chain combines TRBV6-1 with TRBJ2-2; no firm D call. In germline, CDR1 is MNHNS, CDR2 SASEGT. Between the trimmed V and J ends, which lost 6 bases and 6 bases, there was a span of 5 bases. This CDR3 spans 11 amino acids. The CDR3 bases are TGTGCCAGCAGCGTATCCGGGGAGCTGTTTTTT. Amino acid sequence: CASSVSGELFF.

This clonotype was counted ten times or more. This rearrangement joins TRBV6-2 or TRBV6-3 to TRBJ2-5; 7 bases are shared with TRBD2. The CDR3 consists of 15 residues. The V segment lost 3 bases and the J segment 2 bases; nucleotides outside the gene matches: 6. Per germline, CDR1 MNHEY and CDR2 SVGEGT. The CDR3 is CASSYLGTIQETQYF. The CDR3 DNA follows: TGTGCCAGCAGTTATCTCGGGACTATACAAGAGACCCAGTACTTC.

This clonotype was seen at least ten times. CDR3 sequence reads: CASSLSVPPYEQYF. CDR3 coding DNA: TGCGCCAGCAGCTTGTCAGTCCCTCCCTACGAGCAGTACTTC. The V call is TRBV5-1, the J call TRBJ2-7; D ambiguous. The CDR3 contains 14 residues. Germline V gives CDR1 SGHRS, CDR2 YFSETQ. V was cut by 1 base and J by 2 bases, with 10 bases left in between.

Many counts were recorded for this clonotype. The chain employs TRBV19 and TRBJ1-5, with D hard to call. The CDR3 is 12 amino acids. V lost 2 bases and J lost 4, with 3 bases in between. Germline V gene lookup returns CDR1 LNHDA and CDR2 SQIVND (reference sequence). CDR3 nucleotides: TGTGCCAGTAGTATATTAAATCAGCCCCAGCATTTT. It codes for CASSILNQPQHF.

This clonotype was found many times. The chain carries TRBV12-3 or TRBV12-4 and TRBJ1-1; TRBD1 agrees at 9 bases. The CDR3 has 13 residues. V shed 5 bases, J shed 4 bases, and the junction held 2 bases outside the gene matches. CDR3 sequence reads: CASSRTGVTEAFF. The CDR3 DNA reads as TGTGCCAGCAGTCGGACAGGGGTCACTGAAGCTTTCTTT.

This clonotype showed up many times. The genes are TRBV5-1 and TRBJ1-1; no firm D call. CDR1 and CDR2 (germline): SGHRS, YFSETQ. V was cut by 0 bases and J by 4 bases, with 13 bases left in between. This CDR3 comprises 15 residues. CDR3 sequence: CASSLDSGSPTEAFF. CDR3 bases: TGCGCCAGCAGCTTGGATTCCGGGTCCCCCACTGAAGCTTTCTTT.

The table lists this clonotype with a few counts. The DNA for the CDR3 is TGTGCCACCACGGACAGCTACGAGCAGTACTTC. This sequence encodes CATTDSYEQYF. V and J are TRBV25-1 and TRBJ2-7, with TRBD1 as a possible D gene (6 bases). The germline gives CDR1 MGHDK, CDR2 SYGVNS. The CDR3 has 11 residues. V was pared by 10 bases and J by 3 bases, with 10 bases between.

The chain links TRBV2 to TRBJ2-7; TRBD1 might be the D (6 bases). V dropped 6 bases and J dropped 5 bases, with 14 bases sitting between them. This CDR3 is built from 13 residues. CDR1 is SNHLY, CDR2 FYNNEI, per germline. CDR3 residues: CASSLTGIHEQYF. The CDR3 DNA reads as TGTGCCAGCAGCCTGACAGGAATTCACGAGCAGTACTTC.

This clonotype showed up many times. CDR3 sequence: CSASGDTQETQYF. For the CDR3, the DNA is TGCAGCGCCAGTGGGGACACCCAAGAGACCCAGTACTTC. The J gene is TRBJ2-5, the V gene TRBV29-1; tentatively, D is TRBD1 (6 bases). This CDR3 is 13 amino acids long. Trimming removed 7 bases from V and 1 base from J, with 13 bases in between. Germline CDR1 reads SQVTM; CDR2 reads ANQGSEA.

This chain links TRBV4-1 with TRBJ2-2, with a possible D match to TRBD2 (6 bases). CDR3 size: 17 residues. Trimming took off 4 bases at V and 6 bases at J, with 21 bases between the two ends. Germline assignment: CDR1 MGHRA and CDR2 YSYEKL. CDR3 residues: CASSPDLGGGEAGELFF. CDR3 nucleotide sequence: TGCGCCAGCAGCCCTGACTTAGGAGGAGGGGAGGCCGGGGAGCTGTTTTTT.

This clonotype was found many times. The gene calls are TRBV11-2 and TRBJ2-4, with TRBD1 identical over 8 bases. CDR3 size: 14 residues. Looked up from germline, CDR1 is SGHAT and CDR2 is FQNNGV. V was clipped by 6 bases and J by 4 bases; unmatched bases: 5. The CDR3 bases are TGTGCCAGCAGTTTGACAGGGGTTAAAAACATTCAGTACTTC. Translated: CASSLTGVKNIQYF.

This clonotype was observed a handful of times. The rearrangement uses TRBV19 and TRBJ2-7; possibly TRBD2 for D (6 bases). The V gene lost 5 bases and the J gene lost 2 bases, with 13 bases spanning the gap. CDR1 and CDR2 (germline): LNHDA, SQIVND (reference sequence). This CDR3 has 14 residues. In DNA form, the CDR3 reads TGTGCCAGTAGTTGGGATAGCGGCACCTACGAGCAGTACTTC. It translates to CASSWDSGTYEQYF. Supplemented by reference TRBV19 and TRBJ2-7, the full variable domain reads DGGITQSPKYLFRKEGQNVTLSCEQNLNHDAMYWYRQDPGQGLRLIYYSQIVNDFQKGDIAEGYSVSREKKESFPLTVTSAQKNPTAFYLCASSWDSGTYEQYFGPGTRLTVT.

This clonotype appeared many times. The J gene is TRBJ2-5, the V gene TRBV30; TRBD1 is a possible D gene (5 bases). The CDR3 sequence is 11 residues long. Between the trimmed V and J ends, which lost 5 bases and 3 bases, there was a span of 7 bases. Germline assignment: CDR1 GTSNPN and CDR2 SVGIG (reference sequence). CDR3: CAWDSKETQYF. The CDR3 coding sequence is TGTGCCTGGGACAGCAAAGAGACCCAGTACTTC.

This clonotype was detected only a few times. V is TRBV2 and J is TRBJ2-3, with D unclear. The CDR3 is 15 residues long. CDR1 and CDR2 from the germline V gene are SNHLY and FYNNEI. The V end was cut by 2 bases, the J end by 2 bases, with 11 bases between. The chain's CDR3 is CASSEHISFTDTQYF. CDR3 coding DNA: TGTGCCAGCAGTGAACACATCTCCTTCACAGATACGCAGTATTTT.

This clonotype was observed a single time. This chain uses TRBV6-5 with TRBJ1-2, with 10 positions matching TRBD1. V dropped 4 bases and J dropped 4; count of bases not matched to a gene: 3. CDR1 is MNHEY and CDR2 is SVGAGI in the germline V gene. CDR3 length: 14 amino acids. The CDR3 sequence: CASSWDRGGYGYTF. The CDR3 DNA is TGTGCCAGCAGTTGGGACAGGGGAGGCTATGGCTACACCTTC.

This chain links TRBV12-3 or TRBV12-4 with TRBJ2-7; D possibly corresponds to TRBD1 (6 bases). The CDR3 consists of 15 residues. V was shortened by 3 bases and J by 2 bases, with 14 bases between the two germline ends. This chain's CDR3 is CASSLDSRPTYEQYF. The DNA for the CDR3 is TGTGCCAGCAGTTTGGACAGCCGCCCTACCTACGAGCAGTACTTC.

This clonotype has only a few counts. The chain carries TRBV7-3 and TRBJ2-3; D is unclear. The CDR3 is 15 amino acids. Germline V gives CDR1 SGHTA, CDR2 FQGTGA. V lost 1 base and J lost 4, with 12 bases in between. CDR3 in amino acids: CASSLRRGPADTQYF. CDR3 DNA sequence: TGTGCCAGCAGCTTAAGACGCGGACCAGCAGATACGCAGTATTTT.

J is TRBJ2-5 and V is TRBV10-3, with 10 bases aligning to TRBD1. V trimming: 3 bases; J trimming: 5 bases; junction bases outside the gene matches: 6. Per the germline V gene, CDR1 is ENHRY and CDR2 is SYGVKD. This CDR3 has 15 amino acids. The CDR3 DNA reads TGTGCCATCAGTGACCTAGACAGGGGGCAGGAGACCCAGTACTTC. Protein product: CAISDLDRGQETQYF.